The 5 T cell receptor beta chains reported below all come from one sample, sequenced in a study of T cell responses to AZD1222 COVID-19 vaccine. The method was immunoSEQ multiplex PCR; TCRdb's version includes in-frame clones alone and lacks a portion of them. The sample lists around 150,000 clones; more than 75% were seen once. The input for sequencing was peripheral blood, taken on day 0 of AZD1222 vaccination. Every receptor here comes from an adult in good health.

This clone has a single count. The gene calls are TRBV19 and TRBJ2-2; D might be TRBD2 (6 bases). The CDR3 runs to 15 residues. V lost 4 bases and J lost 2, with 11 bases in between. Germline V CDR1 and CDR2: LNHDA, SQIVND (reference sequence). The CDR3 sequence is CASSTNGGNTGELFF. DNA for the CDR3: TGTGCCAGTAGTACGAACGGGGGTAACACCGGGGAGCTGTTTTTT.

The CDR3 loop is CASSQPRLQMGVYGYTF. CDR3 DNA sequence: TGTGCCAGCAGCCAGCCCCGACTCCAAATGGGCGTATATGGCTACACCTTC. The chain has TRBV4-2 and TRBJ1-2; D unclear. This CDR3 contains 17 residues. CDR1 and CDR2 (germline): LGHNA, YNFKEQ. V lost 3 bases, J lost 5 bases, and 22 bases lay in between.

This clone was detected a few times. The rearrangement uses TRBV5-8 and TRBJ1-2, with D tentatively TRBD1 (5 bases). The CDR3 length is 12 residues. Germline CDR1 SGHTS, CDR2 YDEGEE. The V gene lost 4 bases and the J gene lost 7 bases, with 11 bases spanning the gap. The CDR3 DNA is TGTGCCAGCAGCCGACAGCTTACTGGCTACACCTTC. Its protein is CASSRQLTGYTF.

The CDR3 sequence is CASSIVGLNTEAFF. The CDR3 DNA follows: TGTGCCAGTAGTATAGTGGGCCTGAACACTGAAGCTTTCTTT. V is TRBV19 and J is TRBJ1-1; D is ambiguous. This CDR3 contains 14 residues. Trimming took 1 base from V and 0 from J, leaving 6 bases between them. Germline V CDR1 and CDR2: LNHDA, SQIVND (reference sequence). Looking up the rest from reference TRBV19 and TRBJ1-1 gives the full variable domain: DGGITQSPKYLFRKEGQNVTLSCEQNLNHDAMYWYRQDPGQGLRLIYYSQIVNDFQKGDIAEGYSVSREKKESFPLTVTSAQKNPTAFYLCASSIVGLNTEAFFGQGTRLTVV.

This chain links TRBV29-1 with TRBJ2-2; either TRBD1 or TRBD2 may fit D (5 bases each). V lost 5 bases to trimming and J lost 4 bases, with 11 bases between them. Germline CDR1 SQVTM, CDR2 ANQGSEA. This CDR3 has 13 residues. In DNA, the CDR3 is TGCAGCGTTCGAGGGGTTCGCACCGGGGAGCTGTTTTTT. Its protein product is CSVRGVRTGELFF.